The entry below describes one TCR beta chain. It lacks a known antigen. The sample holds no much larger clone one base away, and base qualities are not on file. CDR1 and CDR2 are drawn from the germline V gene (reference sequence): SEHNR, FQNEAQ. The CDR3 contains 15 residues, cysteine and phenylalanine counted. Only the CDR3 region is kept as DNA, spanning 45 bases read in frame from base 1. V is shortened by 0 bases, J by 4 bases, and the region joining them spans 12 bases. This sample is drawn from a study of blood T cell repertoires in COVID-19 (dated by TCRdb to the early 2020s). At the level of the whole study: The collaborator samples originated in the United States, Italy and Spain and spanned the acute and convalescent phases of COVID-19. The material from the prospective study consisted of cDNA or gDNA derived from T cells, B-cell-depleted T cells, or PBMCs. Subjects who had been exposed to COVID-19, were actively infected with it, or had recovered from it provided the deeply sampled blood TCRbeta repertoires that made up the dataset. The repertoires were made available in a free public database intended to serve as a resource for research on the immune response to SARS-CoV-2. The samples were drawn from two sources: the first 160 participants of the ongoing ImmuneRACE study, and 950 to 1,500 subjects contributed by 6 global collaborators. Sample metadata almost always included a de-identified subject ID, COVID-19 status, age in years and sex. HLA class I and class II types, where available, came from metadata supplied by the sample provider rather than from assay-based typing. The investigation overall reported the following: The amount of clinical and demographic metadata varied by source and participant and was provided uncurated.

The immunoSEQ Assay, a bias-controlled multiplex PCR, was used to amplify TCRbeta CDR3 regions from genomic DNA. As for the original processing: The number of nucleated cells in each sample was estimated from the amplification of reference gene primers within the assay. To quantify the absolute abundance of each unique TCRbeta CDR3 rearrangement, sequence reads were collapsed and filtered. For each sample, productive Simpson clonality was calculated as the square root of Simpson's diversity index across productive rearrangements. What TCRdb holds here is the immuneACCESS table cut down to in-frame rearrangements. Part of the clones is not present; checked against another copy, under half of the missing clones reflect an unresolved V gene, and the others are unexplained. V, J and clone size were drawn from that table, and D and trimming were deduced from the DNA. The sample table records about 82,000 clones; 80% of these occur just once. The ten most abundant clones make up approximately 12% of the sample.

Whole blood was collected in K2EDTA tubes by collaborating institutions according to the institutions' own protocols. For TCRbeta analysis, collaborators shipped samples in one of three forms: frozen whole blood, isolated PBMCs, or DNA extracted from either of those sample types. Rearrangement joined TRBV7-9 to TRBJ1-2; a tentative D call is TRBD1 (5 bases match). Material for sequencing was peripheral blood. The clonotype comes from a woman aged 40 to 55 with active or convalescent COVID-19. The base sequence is TGTGCCAGCAGCTTAGCGTTCACAGGAGCCTATGGCTACACCTTC. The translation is CASSLAFTGAYGYTF.